The 14 T cell receptor beta chains given below trace back to one sample, sequenced in a study of control samples from healthy donors and cancer patients. Generated by immunoSEQ multiplex PCR, the TCRdb table keeps only in-frame clones and is missing some. The sample shows about 130,000 clones, over 90% of them seen only once. Sample: PBMCs. The receptors come from a man between 60 and 70 years old with colorectal cancer.

The chain couples TRBV27 to TRBJ2-4; D is possibly TRBD2 (6 bases). Trimming removed 4 bases at V and 8 bases at J, with 6 bases between. This CDR3 region has 11 residues. Germline-derived CDR1 and CDR2 are MNHEY and SMNVEV (reference sequence). The CDR3 bases are TGTGCCAGCAGTTGGGGGGACATTCAGTACTTC. It codes for CASSWGDIQYF.

The V and J genes are TRBV27 and TRBJ2-7; 7 nucleotides align to TRBD1. Per germline, CDR1 MNHEY and CDR2 SMNVEV (reference sequence). This CDR3 contains 14 residues. Losses at the gene ends were 6 bases for V and 0 bases for J; bases not matched to a gene: 5. The CDR3 sequence: CASRRTGSSYEQYF. CDR3 DNA: TGTGCCAGCAGAAGGACAGGCAGCTCCTACGAGCAGTACTTC.

This clone was observed once. J is TRBJ1-2 and V is TRBV10-3; perhaps TRBD1 as D (5 bases). The CDR3 is made up of 14 amino acids. Trimming left V 5 bases short and J 6 bases short, with 16 bases between. Germline CDR1 is ENHRY and CDR2 is SYGVKD. Here the CDR3 DNA reads TGTGCCATCAGTTCCGGGACGAAACCCGATGGCTACACCTTC. Translating gives CAISSGTKPDGYTF.

The gene calls are TRBV7-9 and TRBJ1-1; the D gene is possibly TRBD1 (5 bases). V shed 1 base and J shed 5 bases, with 11 bases lying between them. This CDR3 region has 14 residues. CDR1 SEHNR and CDR2 FQNEAQ come from the germline V gene (reference sequence). The CDR3 DNA reads as TGTGCCAGCAGCTTAGTCCAGGGACCTACTGAAGCTTTCTTT. Its translation is CASSLVQGPTEAFF.

This chain uses TRBV5-1 with TRBJ2-3; 14 nucleotides line up with TRBD2. Germline values: CDR1 SGHRS, CDR2 YFSETQ. Trimming removed 6 bases from V and 5 bases from J; junction bases left unmatched: 5. The CDR3 is 15 amino acids. This chain's CDR3 is CASTETSGGVDTQYF. CDR3 nucleotides: TGCGCCAGCACCGAGACTAGCGGGGGGGTAGATACGCAGTATTTT.

This clone was detected only once. V and J are TRBV5-6 and TRBJ2-1; D remains unclear. This CDR3 is built from 11 residues. Trimming shortened V by 4 bases and J by 6 bases, and 5 bases separated the two germline ends. The germline CDR1 and CDR2 sequences are SGHDT and YYEEEE. The CDR3 coding sequence is TGTGCCAGCAGCACCTTCAATGAGCAGTTCTTC. It is translated as CASSTFNEQFF.

V and J are TRBV24-1 and TRBJ2-1; the match to TRBD2 covers 7 bases. Germline assignment: CDR1 KGHDR and CDR2 SFDVKD. The CDR3 runs to 13 residues. The V segment lost 3 bases and the J segment 8 bases; nucleotides outside the gene matches: 3. Here the CDR3 reads CATSDLTSDEQFF. The CDR3 nucleotides read TGTGCCACCAGTGATCTAACTAGCGATGAGCAGTTCTTC.

V is TRBV19 and J is TRBJ1-5, with TRBD1 matching 7 bases. Germline-derived CDR1 and CDR2 are LNHDA and SQIVND (reference sequence). The CDR3 consists of 14 residues. The V and J ends lost 5 bases and 3 bases, in that order; junction bases with no gene match: 4. The DNA for the CDR3 is TGTGCCAGTAGTTCGGGACAGTTCAATCAGCCCCAGCATTTT. Translated, it gives CASSSGQFNQPQHF.

This clone was seen once. Within the sample, other DNA sequences also encode this same CDR3. V usage is TRBV18 and J usage is TRBJ2-7; possibly TRBD2 for D (6 bases). Trimming left V 3 bases short and J 4 bases short, with 7 bases between. CDR1 is KGHSH, CDR2 LQKENI, per germline. This CDR3 has 12 amino acids. CDR3 protein: CASSPEGYEQYF. The CDR3 coding sequence is TGTGCCAGCTCACCGGAGGGGTACGAGCAGTACTTC.

The chain carries TRBV6-5 and TRBJ2-5; TRBD1 aligns across 11 bases. Germline lookup yields CDR1 MNHEY and CDR2 SVGAGI. V trimming: 6 bases; J trimming: 1 base; junction bases outside the gene matches: 1. The CDR3 is 14 amino acids. The chain's CDR3 is CASSGQGAQETQYF. The CDR3 nucleotides read TGTGCCAGCAGCGGACAGGGGGCCCAAGAGACCCAGTACTTC.

This chain uses TRBV6-2 or TRBV6-3 with TRBJ2-1; 13 nucleotides match TRBD2. Germline CDR1 MNHEY, CDR2 SVGEGT. This CDR3 contains 19 residues. Trimming removed 7 bases from V and 0 bases from J; junction bases left unmatched: 12. In DNA form, the CDR3 reads TGTGCCAGCACCCCGGGACTAGCGGGGCCCAAAAGCTCCTACAATGAGCAGTTCTTC. Protein product: CASTPGLAGPKSSYNEQFF.

The chain is built from TRBV6-5 and TRBJ1-5; 8 nucleotides align to TRBD1. CDR3 length: 14 amino acids. Germline CDR1 is MNHEY and CDR2 is SVGAGI. V lost 6 bases to trimming and J lost 7 bases; unmatched junction nucleotides: 8. In DNA, the CDR3 is TGTGCCAGCAGATCCGGACAGGGTAGGCAGCCCCAGCATTTT. Protein: CASRSGQGRQPQHF.

This rearrangement joins TRBV12-3 or TRBV12-4 to TRBJ2-7, with TRBD1 matching 8 bases. There are 13 residues in the CDR3. V lost 7 bases, J lost 2 bases, and 4 bases stayed unmatched. Here the CDR3 reads CASTWGQAYEQYF. The CDR3 DNA reads as TGTGCCAGCACTTGGGGACAGGCCTACGAGCAGTACTTC.

This chain links TRBV10-1 with TRBJ1-5; 10 bases are shared with TRBD1. Germline CDR1 and CDR2: WNHNN and SYGVQD (reference sequence). V lost 3 bases to trimming and J lost 0 bases; unmatched junction nucleotides: 11. The CDR3 contains 19 residues. CDR3 loop: CASSDSPDRGYYSNQPQHF. The CDR3 region has the DNA TGCGCCAGCAGTGACTCCCCGGACAGGGGGTATTATAGCAATCAGCCCCAGCATTTT.